These 10 T cell receptor beta chains share one sample of origin, sequenced in a study of blood T cells in healthy people across ages. The authors ran a second PCR of about 7 to 11 cycles using a sample-barcoded 5' primer and a J-beta primer mix. MiXCR, applied by TCRdb to the 5' RACE reads, yields one record per CDR3 protein. This table holds about 900,000 distinct CDR3 sequences, 40% to 60% found once. Material for sequencing was blood. Receptors originate from a man aged 30 to 45 in good health.

The chain employs TRBV4-1 and TRBJ2-4; 10 nucleotides align to TRBD1. After removal of 0 bases from V and 3 bases from J, the junction contained 5 bases not matched to a gene. The CDR3 has 17 residues. Germline V lookup: CDR1 MGHRA, CDR2 YSYEKL. The CDR3 DNA sequence: TGCGCCAGCAGCCAAGACGGACAGGGGGGAAGCAAAAACATTCAGTACTTC. This encodes CASSQDGQGGSKNIQYF.

The chain has TRBV7-9 and TRBJ2-1; no clear D gene. V lost 3 bases and J 9 bases, leaving 9 bases between the germline ends. Germline V gene sequence: CDR1 SEHNR, CDR2 FQNEAQ (reference sequence). This CDR3 has 12 residues. This CDR3 reads CASSFRQPEQFF. The CDR3 region has the DNA TGTGCCAGCAGCTTTAGGCAACCTGAGCAGTTCTTC.

As DNA, the CDR3 is TGTGCCAGCAGTGCACACTACAATGAGCAGTTCTTC. Amino acids: CASSAHYNEQFF. The chain joins TRBV2 to TRBJ2-1, with D unclear. The CDR3 totals 12 residues. Per germline, CDR1 SNHLY and CDR2 FYNNEI. The V end was cut by 4 bases, the J end by 3 bases, with 4 bases between. The full variable domain, with the rest looked up from reference TRBV2 and TRBJ2-1, is EPEVTQTPSHQVTQMGQEVILRCVPISNHLYFYWYRQILGQKVEFLVSFYNNEISEKSEIFDDQFSVERPDGSNFTLKIRSTKLEDSAMYFCASSAHYNEQFFGPGTRLTVL.

The gene calls are TRBV3-1 and TRBJ2-4, with TRBD2 matching 13 bases. V lost 0 bases, J lost 2 bases, and 4 bases stayed unmatched. The CDR3 is 18 residues long. Looked up from germline, CDR1 is LGHDT and CDR2 is YNNKEL (reference sequence). Written as DNA, the CDR3 is TGTGCCAGCAGCCAAGACCGACTAGCGGGGGGCACCAAAAACATTCAGTACTTC. Amino acid sequence: CASSQDRLAGGTKNIQYF.

The rearrangement uses TRBV12-3 or TRBV12-4 and TRBJ1-1; tentatively, D is TRBD1 (5 bases). The CDR3 totals 12 residues. V dropped 8 bases and J dropped 5 bases, with 12 bases sitting between them. CDR3 loop: CASAKGYTEAFF. CDR3 sequence (DNA): TGTGCCAGCGCGAAGGGGTATACTGAAGCTTTCTTT.

The CDR3 nucleotides are TGTGCCAGCAGCCCGGCGGGGGTTAGCAATCAGCCCCAGCATTTT. It encodes CASSPAGVSNQPQHF. This chain connects TRBV7-9 to TRBJ1-5, with D maybe TRBD1 (5 bases). The CDR3 has 15 residues. Germline values: CDR1 SEHNR, CDR2 FQNEAQ (reference sequence). V lost 5 bases to trimming and J lost 0 bases, with 11 bases between them.

This clonotype was detected many times. The rearrangement joins TRBV7-2 to TRBJ1-5, with D hard to call. CDR1 and CDR2 (germline): SGHTA, FQGNSA. V lost 8 bases, J lost 5 bases, and 13 bases lay in between. This CDR3 is built from 13 residues. The CDR3 loop reads CASGPRGDQPQHF. In nucleotides, the CDR3 is TGTGCCAGCGGACCACGGGGAGATCAGCCCCAGCATTTT.

The genes are TRBV3-1 and TRBJ1-6; TRBD1 agrees at 7 bases. CDR1 is LGHDT, CDR2 YNNKEL, per germline (reference sequence). The CDR3 runs 14 residues. The ends lost 1 base at V and 8 bases at J; junction bases unmatched: 2. The CDR3 region is CASSQGTGDSPLHF. As DNA, the CDR3 is TGTGCCAGCAGCCAAGGAACAGGGGATTCACCCCTCCACTTT. Full variable domain (rest looked up from reference TRBV3-1 and TRBJ1-6): DTAVSQTPKYLVTQMGNDKSIKCEQNLGHDTMYWYKQDSKKFLKIMFSYNNKELIINETVPNRFSPKSPDKAHLNLHINSLELGDSAVYFCASSQGTGDSPLHFGNGTRLTVT.

CDR3 DNA: TGTGCCAGCAGTCCGATCACGGGGAGCCAAGAGACCCAGTACTTC. This encodes CASSPITGSQETQYF. The genes are TRBV6-5 and TRBJ2-5; a possible D gene is TRBD2 (5 bases). CDR1 and CDR2 (germline): MNHEY, SVGAGI. The CDR3 totals 15 residues. The V end lost 5 bases, the J end lost 1 base, and 14 bases lay between the germline ends.

The V and J genes are TRBV7-2 and TRBJ2-3; 7 bases are shared with TRBD2. There are 15 residues in the CDR3. CDR1 and CDR2 (germline): SGHTA, FQGNSA. V shed 5 bases, J shed 2 bases, and the junction held 7 bases outside the gene matches. The CDR3 is CASSLVAGNTDTQYF. The CDR3 DNA follows: TGTGCCAGCAGCCTAGTAGCGGGCAACACAGATACGCAGTATTTT.